Listed below are T cell receptor beta chains from one sample, sequenced in a study of blood T cell repertoires in COVID-19. Only in-frame clones appear in the TCRdb table, and some are missing; sequencing was by immunoSEQ multiplex PCR. The sample gives about 230,000 clones, around 83% of which show up once; around 2.4% is in the top ten. Material for sequencing was peripheral blood. All receptors derive from a man between 40 and 49 years old who had recovered from COVID-19. Both conserved end residues are part of each CDR3. D genes are given only for firm matches. Clone size appears in some rows only: once, few, many, or a class for an expanded clone.

D: TRBD2; V: TRBV7-2; size: NA; J: TRBJ2-1; CDR3: CASSDEGTSGLNEQFF; DNA: TGTGCCAGCAGCGATGAAGGGACTAGCGGTCTGAATGAGCAGTTCTTC
D: TRBD2; V: TRBV28; size: NA; J: TRBJ2-5; CDR3: CASSRPGLGRTQYF; DNA: TGTGCCAGCAGTAGACCCGGACTAGGGAGGACCCAGTACTTC
D: NA; V: TRBV3-1/TRBV3-2; size: NA; J: TRBJ1-1; CDR3: CASSPKYTLNTEAFF; DNA: TGTGCCAGCAGCCCGAAATACACACTGAACACTGAAGCTTTCTTT
D: TRBD1; V: TRBV4-1; size: NA; J: TRBJ1-3; CDR3: CASSQGDRGSSGNTIYF; DNA: TGCGCCAGCAGCCAGGGGGACAGGGGTTCCTCTGGAAACACCATATATTTT
D: TRBD2; V: TRBV2; size: NA; J: TRBJ2-5; CDR3: CASTAGLYETQYF; DNA: TGTGCCAGCACAGCGGGACTATACGAGACCCAGTACTTC
D: TRBD1; V: TRBV5-6; size: NA; J: TRBJ1-1; CDR3: CASSSYGQGAEAFF; DNA: TGTGCCAGCAGCTCGTACGGACAGGGCGCTGAAGCTTTCTTT
D: NA; V: TRBV6-5; size: NA; J: TRBJ2-7; CDR3: CASSRDTSSSYEQYF; DNA: TGTGCCAGCAGTAGGGACACCTCAAGCTCCTACGAGCAGTACTTC
D: TRBD1; V: TRBV19; size: once; J: TRBJ2-5; CDR3: CASQDRGTPTETQYF; DNA: TGTGCCAGCCAGGACAGGGGGACCCCTACGGAGACCCAGTACTTC
D: NA; V: TRBV5-4; size: NA; J: TRBJ1-2; CDR3: CATQGPTGYTF; DNA: TGTGCCACGCAGGGTCCGACGGGCTACACCTTC
D: TRBD2; V: TRBV4-3; size: NA; J: TRBJ2-2; CDR3: CASSQAGASGAPRTGELFF; DNA: TGCGCCAGCAGCCAAGCCGGAGCTAGCGGGGCCCCTAGAACCGGGGAGCTGTTTTTT
D: NA; V: TRBV27; size: NA; J: TRBJ2-7; CDR3: CASSSPGGTGTYEQYF; DNA: TGTGCCAGCAGTTCTCCGGGGGGGACAGGGACCTACGAGCAGTACTTC
D: NA; V: TRBV7-9; size: NA; J: TRBJ2-7; CDR3: CASTVTPEAYEQYF; DNA: TGTGCCAGCACCGTTACACCGGAGGCCTACGAGCAGTACTTC
D: TRBD1; V: TRBV30; size: NA; J: TRBJ2-1; CDR3: CAYLVPGQKKLGSYNEQFF; DNA: TGTGCCTACCTAGTTCCGGGACAGAAGAAACTGGGCTCCTACAATGAGCAGTTCTTC
D: TRBD1; V: TRBV15; size: NA; J: TRBJ2-7; CDR3: CATSRDVPDRGAHEQYF; DNA: TGTGCCACCAGCAGAGATGTACCAGACAGGGGGGCCCACGAGCAGTACTTC
D: NA; V: TRBV10-3; size: once; J: TRBJ2-1; CDR3: CAISELSSSYNEQFF; DNA: TGTGCCATCAGTGAACTATCCTCCTCCTACAATGAGCAGTTCTTC
D: NA; V: TRBV5-1; size: NA; J: TRBJ1-2; CDR3: CASSLVQGRRNYGYTF; DNA: TGCGCCAGCAGCTTGGTACAGGGCAGGCGGAACTATGGCTACACCTTC
D: NA; V: TRBV30; size: once; J: TRBJ1-4; CDR3: CAWTRGEATNEKLFF; DNA: TGTGCCTGGACTCGAGGGGAGGCAACTAATGAAAAACTGTTTTTT
D: NA; V: TRBV6-5; size: NA; J: TRBJ2-3; CDR3: CASSRSTDTQYF; DNA: TGTGCCAGCAGTCGTAGCACAGATACGCAGTATTTT
D: NA; V: TRBV5-6; size: NA; J: TRBJ2-3; CDR3: CASSLGADTQYF; DNA: TGTGCCAGCAGCTTGGGAGCGGATACGCAGTATTTT
D: TRBD2; V: TRBV9; size: NA; J: TRBJ2-7; CDR3: CASSDESGGPSYEQYF; DNA: TGTGCCAGCAGCGACGAGAGCGGGGGCCCTTCCTACGAGCAGTACTTC
D: NA; V: TRBV6-5; size: NA; J: TRBJ1-2; CDR3: CASSYRSDGYTF; DNA: TGTGCCAGCAGTTACAGGAGTGATGGCTACACCTTC
D: NA; V: TRBV5-1; size: NA; J: TRBJ1-2; CDR3: CASSLGSPGGYGYTF; DNA: TGCGCCAGCAGCTTGGGTTCCCCCGGGGGCTATGGCTACACCTTC
D: NA; V: TRBV6-5; size: few; J: TRBJ1-1; CDR3: CASSYGENTEAFF; DNA: TGTGCCAGCAGTTACGGAGAGAACACTGAAGCTTTCTTT
D: TRBD1; V: TRBV9; size: NA; J: TRBJ1-2; CDR3: CASSVHSGGQGYGYTF; DNA: TGTGCCAGCAGCGTCCATAGTGGGGGACAGGGTTATGGCTACACCTTC
D: NA; V: TRBV10-3; size: NA; J: TRBJ2-7; CDR3: CAIRGSYEQYF; DNA: TGTGCCATCAGGGGGAGTTACGAGCAGTACTTC
D: TRBD1; V: TRBV9; size: NA; J: TRBJ2-5; CDR3: CASSASTGGETQYF; DNA: TGTGCCAGCAGCGCCTCGACAGGGGGGGAGACCCAGTACTTC
D: NA; V: TRBV7-2; size: NA; J: TRBJ2-7; CDR3: CASSLASHRVALSYEQYF; DNA: TGTGCCAGCAGCTTAGCGAGTCACAGGGTAGCACTCTCCTACGAGCAGTACTTC
D: NA; V: TRBV29-1; size: NA; J: TRBJ2-3; CDR3: CSVVLDRLGTDTQYF; DNA: TGCAGCGTTGTCTTAGACAGGCTGGGCACAGATACGCAGTATTTT
D: TRBD1; V: TRBV19; size: NA; J: TRBJ2-3; CDR3: CASSPTGGTDTQYF; DNA: TGTGCCAGTAGTCCGACAGGGGGCACAGATACGCAGTATTTT
D: NA; V: TRBV5-1; size: NA; J: TRBJ2-5; CDR3: CASSLAPAGGQETQYF; DNA: TGCGCCAGCAGCTTGGCCCCAGCCGGGGGTCAAGAGACCCAGTACTTC
D: TRBD2; V: TRBV4-3; size: NA; J: TRBJ2-7; CDR3: CASSQTLAGGVDEQYF; DNA: TGCGCCAGCAGCCAAACACTAGCGGGGGGGGTAGACGAGCAGTACTTC
D: TRBD1; V: TRBV2; size: medium-sized; J: TRBJ1-1; CDR3: CASKQGQGAYTEAFF; DNA: TGTGCCAGCAAACAGGGACAGGGGGCGTACACTGAAGCTTTCTTT
D: TRBD1; V: TRBV19; size: NA; J: TRBJ1-2; CDR3: CASNPQGVEGGYTF; DNA: TGTGCCAGTAATCCACAGGGGGTCGAGGGTGGCTACACCTTC
D: NA; V: TRBV5-1; size: few; J: TRBJ1-1; CDR3: CASSLDGGYTEAFF; DNA: TGCGCCAGCAGCTTGGATGGAGGGTACACTGAAGCTTTCTTT
D: TRBD1; V: TRBV7-2; size: few; J: TRBJ1-2; CDR3: CASSPQGASYGYTF; DNA: TGTGCCAGCAGCCCCCAGGGGGCAAGCTATGGCTACACCTTC
D: TRBD1; V: TRBV5-5; size: NA; J: TRBJ1-2; CDR3: CASSLVAGGAYGYTF; DNA: TGTGCCAGCAGCTTGGTGGCAGGGGGCGCCTATGGCTACACCTTC
D: TRBD2; V: TRBV2; size: NA; J: TRBJ2-1; CDR3: CASSALAGGADEQFF; DNA: TGTGCCAGCAGCGCCCTAGCGGGTGGGGCTGATGAGCAGTTCTTC